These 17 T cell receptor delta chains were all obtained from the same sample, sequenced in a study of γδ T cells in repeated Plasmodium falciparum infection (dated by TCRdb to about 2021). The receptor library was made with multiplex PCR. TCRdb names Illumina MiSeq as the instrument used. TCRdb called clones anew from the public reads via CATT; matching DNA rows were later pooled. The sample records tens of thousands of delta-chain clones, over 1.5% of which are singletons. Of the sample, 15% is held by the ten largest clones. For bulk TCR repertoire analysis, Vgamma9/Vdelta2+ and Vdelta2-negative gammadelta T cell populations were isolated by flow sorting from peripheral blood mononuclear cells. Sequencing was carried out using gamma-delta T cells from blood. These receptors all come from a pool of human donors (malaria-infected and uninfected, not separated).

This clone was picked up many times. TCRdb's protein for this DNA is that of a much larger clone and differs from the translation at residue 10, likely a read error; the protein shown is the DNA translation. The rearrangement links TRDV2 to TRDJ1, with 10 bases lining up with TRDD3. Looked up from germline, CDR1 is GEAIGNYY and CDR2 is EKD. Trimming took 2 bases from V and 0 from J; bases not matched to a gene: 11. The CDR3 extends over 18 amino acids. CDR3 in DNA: TGTGCCTGTGACAGTAGGCACTGGGGGATGCCTTACACCGATAAACTCATCTTT. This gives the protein CACDSRHWGMPYTDKLIF.

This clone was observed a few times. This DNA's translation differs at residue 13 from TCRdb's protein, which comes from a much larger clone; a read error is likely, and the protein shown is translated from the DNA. The CDR3 DNA reads TGTGCTCTTGGGGAAGGGGACTTCCTACGTGACCCCCGGGGGAAGTCGACCCGAGGCACCGATAAACTCATCTTT. It is translated as CALGEGDFLRDPRGKSTRGTDKLIF. This chain connects TRDV1 to TRDJ1; 8 positions agree with TRDD2. Assignment of the J gene here rests on matching the DNA to germline, because TCRdb gives none. The V gene end was trimmed by 2 bases and the J gene end by 1 base; junction bases not matched to a gene: 33. Looked up from germline, CDR1 is TSWWSYY and CDR2 is QGS. The CDR3 totals 25 residues.

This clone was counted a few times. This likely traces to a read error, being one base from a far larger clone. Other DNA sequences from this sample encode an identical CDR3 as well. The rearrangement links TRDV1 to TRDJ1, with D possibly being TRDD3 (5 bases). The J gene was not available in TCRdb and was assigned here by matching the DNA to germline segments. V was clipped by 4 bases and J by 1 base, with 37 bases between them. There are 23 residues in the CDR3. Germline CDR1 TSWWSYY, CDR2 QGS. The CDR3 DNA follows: TGTGCTCTTGGGGTCCGTAGGGGGGCGGCCCAAGAGGCGTATACTGTTCTCACCGATAAACTCATCTTT. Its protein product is CALGVRRGAAQEAYTVLTDKLIF.

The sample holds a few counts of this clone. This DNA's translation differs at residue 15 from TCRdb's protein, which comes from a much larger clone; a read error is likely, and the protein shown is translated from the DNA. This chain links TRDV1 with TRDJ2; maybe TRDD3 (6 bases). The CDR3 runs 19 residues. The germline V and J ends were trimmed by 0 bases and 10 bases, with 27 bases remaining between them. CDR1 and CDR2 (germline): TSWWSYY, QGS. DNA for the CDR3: TGTGCTCTTGGGGAACTGGGTCCGACCCCCTCGGGGATCGAACAACAACTCTTCTTT. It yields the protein CALGELGPTPSGIEQQLFF.

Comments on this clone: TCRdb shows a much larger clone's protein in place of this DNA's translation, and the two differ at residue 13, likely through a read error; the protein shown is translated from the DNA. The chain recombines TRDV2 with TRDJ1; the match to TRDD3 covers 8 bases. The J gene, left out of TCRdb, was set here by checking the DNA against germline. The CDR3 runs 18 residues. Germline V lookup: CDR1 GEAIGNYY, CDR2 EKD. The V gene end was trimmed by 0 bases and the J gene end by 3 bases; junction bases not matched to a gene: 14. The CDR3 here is CACDTELFPLGDPDKLIF. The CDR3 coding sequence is TGTGCCTGTGACACCGAACTCTTTCCCCTGGGGGACCCCGATAAACTCATCTTT.

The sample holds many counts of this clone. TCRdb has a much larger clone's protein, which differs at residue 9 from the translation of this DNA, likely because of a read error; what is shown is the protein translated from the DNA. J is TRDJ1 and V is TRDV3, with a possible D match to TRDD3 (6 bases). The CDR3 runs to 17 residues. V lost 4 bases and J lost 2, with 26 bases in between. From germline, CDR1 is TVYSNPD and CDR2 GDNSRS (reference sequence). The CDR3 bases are TGTGCCTCCCCCCGTGGACTTTACCGGGGGAAGACCGATAAACTCATCTTT. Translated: CASPRGLYRGKTDKLIF.

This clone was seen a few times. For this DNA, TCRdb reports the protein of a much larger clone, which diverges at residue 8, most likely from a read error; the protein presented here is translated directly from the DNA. Here the CDR3 reads CACDTAWCTGGYYPYTDKLIF. DNA of the CDR3: TGTGCCTGTGACACCGCATGGTGTACTGGGGGATACTATCCGTACACCGATAAACTCATCTTT. The rearrangement links TRDV2 to TRDJ1; TRDD3 matches 12 bases. Germline matching of the DNA provided the J gene here, since TCRdb leaves it blank. CDR1 and CDR2 from the germline V gene are GEAIGNYY and EKD. Trimming cost V 0 bases and J 0 bases; bases outside gene matches: 16. CDR3 length: 21 amino acids.

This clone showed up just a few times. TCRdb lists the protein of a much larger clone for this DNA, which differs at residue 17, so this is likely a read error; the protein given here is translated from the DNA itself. The CDR3: CALGELAFLPSKRGWGGLSLYTDKLIF. CDR3 nucleotide sequence: TGTGCTCTTGGGGAACTAGCATTCCTTCCCTCGAAACGAGGCTGGGGGGGCCTGTCTCTGTACACCGATAAACTCATCTTT. The chain links TRDV1 to TRDJ1, with D maybe TRDD3 (7 bases). The J gene is not listed in TCRdb, so it was assigned here from a DNA match to germline. V lost 0 bases to trimming and J lost 0 bases, with 44 bases between them. The CDR3 sequence is 27 residues long. CDR1 TSWWSYY and CDR2 QGS come from the germline V gene.

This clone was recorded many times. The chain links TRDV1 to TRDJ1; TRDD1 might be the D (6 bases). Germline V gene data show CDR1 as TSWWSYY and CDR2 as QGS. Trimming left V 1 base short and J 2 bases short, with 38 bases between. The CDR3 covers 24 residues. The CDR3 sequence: CALGERNNRRKGGFRSALTDKLIF. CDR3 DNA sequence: TGTGCTCTTGGGGAACGAAATAATCGTCGAAAAGGCGGATTCAGGTCTGCCCTGACCGATAAACTCATCTTT.

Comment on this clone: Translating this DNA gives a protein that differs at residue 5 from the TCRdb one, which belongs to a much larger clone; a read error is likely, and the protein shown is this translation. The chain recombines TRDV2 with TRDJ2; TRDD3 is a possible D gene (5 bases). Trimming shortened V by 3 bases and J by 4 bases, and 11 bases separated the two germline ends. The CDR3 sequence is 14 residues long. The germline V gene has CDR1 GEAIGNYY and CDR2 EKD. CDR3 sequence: CACDSITGTAQLFF. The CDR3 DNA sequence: TGTGCCTGTGACTCCATTACTGGGACAGCACAACTCTTCTTT.

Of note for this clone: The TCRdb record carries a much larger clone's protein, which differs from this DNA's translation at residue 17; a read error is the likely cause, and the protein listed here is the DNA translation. The CDR3 sequence is CALGKALTWIRWPYDKPIF. The DNA for the CDR3 is TGTGCTCTTGGTAAGGCCCTAACCTGGATACGCTGGCCATACGATAAACCCATCTTT. TRDV1 is the V gene, and the J gene was not called; TRDD3 was called by the table and not checked on the DNA. Germline CDR1 and CDR2: TSWWSYY and QGS. The length of the CDR3 is 19 residues.

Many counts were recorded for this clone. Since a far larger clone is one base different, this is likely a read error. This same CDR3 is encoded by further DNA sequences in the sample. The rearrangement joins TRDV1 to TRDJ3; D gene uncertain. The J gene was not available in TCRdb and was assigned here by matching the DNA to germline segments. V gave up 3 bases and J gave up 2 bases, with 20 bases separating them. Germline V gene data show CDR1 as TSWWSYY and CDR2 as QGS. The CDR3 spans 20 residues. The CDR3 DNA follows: TGTGCTCTTGGGGAGCTAGGTTGCCCCCTCCAAACCTGGGACACCCGACAGATGTTTTTC. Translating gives CALGELGCPLQTWDTRQMFF.

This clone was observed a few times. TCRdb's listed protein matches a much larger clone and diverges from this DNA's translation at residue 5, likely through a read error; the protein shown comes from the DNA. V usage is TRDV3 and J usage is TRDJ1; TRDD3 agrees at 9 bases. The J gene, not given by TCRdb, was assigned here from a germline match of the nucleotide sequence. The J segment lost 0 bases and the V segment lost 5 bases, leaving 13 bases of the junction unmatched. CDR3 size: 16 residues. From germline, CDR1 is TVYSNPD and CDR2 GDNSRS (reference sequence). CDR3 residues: CAPLPTGDTYTDKLIF. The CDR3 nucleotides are TGTGCCCCCTTACCCACCGGGGATACGTACACCGATAAACTCATCTTT.

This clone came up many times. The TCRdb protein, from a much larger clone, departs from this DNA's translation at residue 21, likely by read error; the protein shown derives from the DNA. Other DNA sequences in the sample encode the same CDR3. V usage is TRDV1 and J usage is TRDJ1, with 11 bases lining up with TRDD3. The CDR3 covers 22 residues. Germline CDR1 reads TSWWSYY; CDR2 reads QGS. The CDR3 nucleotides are TGTGCTCTTGGGGACCTTTCCTCCTACGGGTTACTGGGGGATAGGAACACCGATAAACTCACCTTT. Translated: CALGDLSSYGLLGDRNTDKLTF.

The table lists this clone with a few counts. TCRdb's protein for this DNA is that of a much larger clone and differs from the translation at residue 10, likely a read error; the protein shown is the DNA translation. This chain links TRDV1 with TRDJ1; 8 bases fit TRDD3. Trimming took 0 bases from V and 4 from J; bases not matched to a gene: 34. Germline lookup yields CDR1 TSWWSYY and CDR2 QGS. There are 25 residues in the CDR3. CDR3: CALGELGKGNGLLLLGILPIDKLIF. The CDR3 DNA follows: TGTGCTCTTGGGGAACTAGGGAAAGGGAATGGCCTACTGTTACTGGGGATACTCCCGATCGATAAACTCATCTTT.

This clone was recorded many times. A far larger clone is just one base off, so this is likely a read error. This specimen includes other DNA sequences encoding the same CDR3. The CDR3 sequence: CALGETYLGTATDKLIF. The CDR3 region has the DNA TGTGCTCTTGGGGAGACGTACTTGGGGACGGCCACCGATAAACTCATCTTT. The rearrangement uses TRDV1 and TRDJ1; D perhaps matches TRDD3 (5 bases). Germline lookup yields CDR1 TSWWSYY and CDR2 QGS. Between the trimmed V and J ends, which lost 3 bases and 1 base, there was a span of 18 bases. The CDR3 is made up of 17 amino acids.

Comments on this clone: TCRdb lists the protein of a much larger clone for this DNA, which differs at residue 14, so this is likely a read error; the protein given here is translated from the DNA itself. The CDR3 DNA sequence: TGTGCTCTTGGGGTCTCCTTCTTCTTCCTACAAGGGGGACACGCGAACGATAAACTCATCTTT. Its translation: CALGVSFFFLQGGHANDKLIF. J is TRDJ1 and V is TRDV1; 8 bases align to TRDD2. TCRdb records no J gene; here it was assigned by comparing the DNA to germline. The CDR3 extends over 21 amino acids. Germline CDR1 is TSWWSYY and CDR2 is QGS. Losses at the gene ends were 4 bases for V and 4 bases for J; bases not matched to a gene: 26.